This TCR beta chain is drawn from a study of cytomegalovirus exposure and HLA in healthy donors. For the study at large: Out of 350 to 400 genotyped donors, roughly 80% belonged to the Caucasian-associated ancestry cluster. Findings and limits, study-wide: Among the most significant clusters, several appeared linked to common viral pathogens in a later analysis. Association with HLA alleles at 0.05 false discovery rate was found for 17,000 or so TCR beta sequences in a later analysis.

With 60 Vbeta and 13 Jbeta primers, the PCR was carried out. TCRdb keeps only in-frame clones here, not all; method: immunoSEQ multiplex PCR. The data contain 65,000 to 90,000 clones, roughly 88% of them singletons. The CDR3 is 16 residues long. Trimming took 2 bases from V and 9 from J; bases not matched to a gene: 11. Per the germline V gene, CDR1 is MGHRA and CDR2 is YSYEKL. As for this clone: The antigen is not known.

This chain uses TRBV4-1 with TRBJ1-4, with TRBD1 matching 8 bases. Sequencing was carried out using PBMCs. This receptor was identified in a woman between 25 and 40 years old in good health and CMV-seronegative. The CDR3 DNA follows: TGCGCCAGCAGCCAACCGATCGGACAGGGTTTGAAAAAACTGTTTTTT. This gives the protein CASSQPIGQGLKKLFF.